This TCR beta chain was sequenced during a study of shared clonotypes between healthy human individuals. Study-wide results and caveats: Rarefaction gave evidence that sorted-subset sequencing remained incomplete despite large depth.

This CDR3 has 15 residues. Germline CDR1 is MDHEN and CDR2 is SYDVKM. V lost 7 bases, J lost 1 base, and 16 bases lay in between. Data came from immunoSEQ multiplex PCR; TCRdb stores just in-frame clones and leaves some out. Of around 1.1 million clones in the sample, 60% to 80% were seen once. Note on this clone: Its antigen is as yet unknown.

The donors, healthy adults who were HIV-negative, had experienced no recent acute infections or vaccinations. Material: memory CD4+ T cells from PBMCs. The subset denotes: CD45RA-negative fraction. V and J are TRBV28 and TRBJ1-1, with D hard to call. The origin of this receptor is a man in his late teens or twenties in good health. Some clones in this sample may be carry-over from other donors' samples. In DNA form, the CDR3 reads TGTGCCAGCATTGGTTCAGGAGTACCGAACACTGAAGCTTTCTTT. Its protein is CASIGSGVPNTEAFF.